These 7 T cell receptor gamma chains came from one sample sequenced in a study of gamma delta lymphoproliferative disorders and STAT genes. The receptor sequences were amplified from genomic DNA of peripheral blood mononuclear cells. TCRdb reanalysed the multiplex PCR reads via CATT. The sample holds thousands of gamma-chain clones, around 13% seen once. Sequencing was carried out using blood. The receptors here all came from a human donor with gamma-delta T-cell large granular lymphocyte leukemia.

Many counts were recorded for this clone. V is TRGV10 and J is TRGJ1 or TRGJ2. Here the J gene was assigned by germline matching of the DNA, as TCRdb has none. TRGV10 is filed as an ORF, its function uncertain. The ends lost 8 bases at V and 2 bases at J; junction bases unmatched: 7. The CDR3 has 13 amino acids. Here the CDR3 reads CAAWDRYYYKKLF. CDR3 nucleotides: TGTGCTGCGTGGGATCGGTATTATTATAAGAAACTCTTT.

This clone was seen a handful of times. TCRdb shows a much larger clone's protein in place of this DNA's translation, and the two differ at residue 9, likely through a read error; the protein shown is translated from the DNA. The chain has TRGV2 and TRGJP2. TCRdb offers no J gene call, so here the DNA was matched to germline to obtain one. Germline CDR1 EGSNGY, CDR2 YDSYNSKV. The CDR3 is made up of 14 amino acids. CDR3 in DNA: TGTGCCACCTGGGACGGCTTTAGTGGTTGGATCAAGACGTTT. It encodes CATWDGFSGWIKTF.

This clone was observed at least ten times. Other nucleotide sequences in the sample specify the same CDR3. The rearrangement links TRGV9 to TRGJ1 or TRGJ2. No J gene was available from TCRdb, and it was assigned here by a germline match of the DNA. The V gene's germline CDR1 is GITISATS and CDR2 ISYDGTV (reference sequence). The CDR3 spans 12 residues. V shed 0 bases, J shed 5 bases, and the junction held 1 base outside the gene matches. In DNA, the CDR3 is TGTGCCTTGTGGGAGGTGAATTATAAGAAACTCTTT. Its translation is CALWEVNYKKLF.

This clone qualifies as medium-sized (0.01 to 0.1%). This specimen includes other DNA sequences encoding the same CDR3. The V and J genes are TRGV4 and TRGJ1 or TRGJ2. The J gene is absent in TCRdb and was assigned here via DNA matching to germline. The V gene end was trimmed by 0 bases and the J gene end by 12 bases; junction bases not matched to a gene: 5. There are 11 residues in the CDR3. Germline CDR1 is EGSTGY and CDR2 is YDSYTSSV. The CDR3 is CATWDGPGKLF. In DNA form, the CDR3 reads TGTGCCACCTGGGATGGGCCGGGGAAACTCTTT.

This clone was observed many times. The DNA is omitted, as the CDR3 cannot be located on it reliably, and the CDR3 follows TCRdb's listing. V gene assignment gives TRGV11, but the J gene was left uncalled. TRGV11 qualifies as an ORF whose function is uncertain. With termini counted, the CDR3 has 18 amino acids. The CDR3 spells CTTVPAGLGTWNYYKKLF.

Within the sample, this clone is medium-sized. The CDR3 coding sequence is TGTGCCACCTGGGACGGGCCTCGGTTCAAGATATTT. This translates into CATWDGPRFKIF. The rearrangement joins TRGV2 to TRGJP1. The J gene is absent in TCRdb and was assigned here via DNA matching to germline. The CDR3 sequence is 12 residues long. The germline CDR1 and CDR2 sequences are EGSNGY and YDSYNSKV. The V gene end was trimmed by 0 bases and the J gene end by 12 bases; junction bases not matched to a gene: 4.

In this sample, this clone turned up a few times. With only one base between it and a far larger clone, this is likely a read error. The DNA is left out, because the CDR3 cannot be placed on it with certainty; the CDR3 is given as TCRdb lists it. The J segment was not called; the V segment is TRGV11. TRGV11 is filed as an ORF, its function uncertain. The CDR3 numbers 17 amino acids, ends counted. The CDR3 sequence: CTTVPAGLVPLFYKKLF.